A selection of T cell receptor beta chains follows, all from one sample in a study of monozygotic twins with inflammatory bowel disease. Reanalyzing the 5' RACE reads, TCRdb keeps one entry per CDR3 protein, without DNA. This repertoire includes about 99,000 distinct CDR3 sequences. The sequencing input was blood. The origin of the receptors is a human donor with ulcerative colitis or Crohn's disease, or a healthy co-twin of an affected twin (not recorded which). Each CDR3 is given with its conserved first and last residue.

j_gene: TRBJ2-2
v_gene: TRBV27
CDR3aa: CASTWITSFTGELFF

j_gene: TRBJ2-1
v_gene: TRBV4-2
CDR3aa: CASKTYGGVRLAGGNEQFF

j_gene: TRBJ2-1
v_gene: TRBV9
CDR3aa: CASSVDVINEQFF

j_gene: TRBJ2-5
v_gene: TRBV28
CDR3aa: CASSAGPREETQYF

j_gene: TRBJ2-5
v_gene: TRBV12-3/TRBV12-4
CDR3aa: CASSFLDTETQYF

j_gene: TRBJ2-5
v_gene: TRBV20-1
CDR3aa: CSARTLNQETQYF

j_gene: TRBJ2-7
v_gene: TRBV20-1
CDR3aa: CSARDTGPYEQYF

j_gene: TRBJ2-4
v_gene: TRBV20-1
CDR3aa: CSARDNTGNKNIQYF

j_gene: TRBJ2-2
v_gene: TRBV29-1
CDR3aa: CSVETAANTGELFF

j_gene: TRBJ2-1
v_gene: TRBV18
CDR3aa: CASSHELAGVDNEQFF

j_gene: TRBJ2-3
v_gene: TRBV5-1
CDR3aa: CASSSQRGRTDTQYF

j_gene: TRBJ1-1
v_gene: TRBV5-1
CDR3aa: CASYTGTGLSYAEAFF

j_gene: TRBJ2-1
v_gene: TRBV5-1
CDR3aa: CASSLGGPAYNEQFF

j_gene: TRBJ1-5
v_gene: TRBV6-5
CDR3aa: CASSYVRDQPQHF

j_gene: TRBJ1-2
v_gene: TRBV12-3/TRBV12-4
CDR3aa: CASSLAGTGPTGYTF

j_gene: TRBJ2-5
v_gene: TRBV13
CDR3aa: CASSLVGGSSRETQYF

j_gene: TRBJ1-2
v_gene: TRBV7-2
CDR3aa: CASSPRSREGYTF

j_gene: TRBJ2-1
v_gene: TRBV11-2
CDR3aa: CASSLVRGYNEQFF

j_gene: TRBJ2-7
v_gene: TRBV6-5
CDR3aa: CASSLVGGLSSYEQYF

j_gene: TRBJ2-7
v_gene: TRBV6-2/TRBV6-3
CDR3aa: CATCVDGGSYEQYF

j_gene: TRBJ1-5
v_gene: TRBV12-3/TRBV12-4
CDR3aa: CASSPIQVWNRAYSNQPQHF

j_gene: TRBJ2-3
v_gene: TRBV4-3
CDR3aa: CASSPEKDTIGTDTQYF

j_gene: TRBJ2-7
v_gene: TRBV11-2
CDR3aa: CASSLAASYEQYF

j_gene: TRBJ2-6
v_gene: TRBV4-3
CDR3aa: CASSQGIGNSGANVLTF

j_gene: TRBJ2-1
v_gene: TRBV27
CDR3aa: CASSASGRGAYNEQFF

j_gene: TRBJ2-3
v_gene: TRBV7-3
CDR3aa: CASSPRLAGPGDTQYF

j_gene: TRBJ1-2
v_gene: TRBV20-1
CDR3aa: CSASDTGRTRDGYTF

j_gene: TRBJ2-7
v_gene: TRBV18
CDR3aa: CASSPPGQDFYEQYF

j_gene: TRBJ2-1
v_gene: TRBV7-3
CDR3aa: CASSTLAGRNEQFF

j_gene: TRBJ1-1
v_gene: TRBV4-2
CDR3aa: CASSQDLKGVNTEAFF

j_gene: TRBJ1-3
v_gene: TRBV6-2/TRBV6-3
CDR3aa: CASRRQESGNTIYF

j_gene: TRBJ2-1
v_gene: TRBV7-2
CDR3aa: CASSYDGTSVNYEQFF

j_gene: TRBJ2-7
v_gene: TRBV5-1
CDR3aa: CASSGTRGNHEQYF

j_gene: TRBJ2-2
v_gene: TRBV27
CDR3aa: CASSPQEKARGGELFF

j_gene: TRBJ2-3
v_gene: TRBV4-3
CDR3aa: CASSQDQGSFAFTQYF

j_gene: TRBJ1-5
v_gene: TRBV6-2/TRBV6-3
CDR3aa: CASNTDRGLRQPQHF

j_gene: TRBJ2-3
v_gene: TRBV12-3/TRBV12-4
CDR3aa: CASSLADFTDTQYF

j_gene: TRBJ1-5
v_gene: TRBV7-8
CDR3aa: CASSLRERTLANQPQHF

j_gene: TRBJ2-7
v_gene: TRBV2
CDR3aa: CASSADLLSVYEQYF

j_gene: TRBJ1-2
v_gene: TRBV18
CDR3aa: CASSHLDRDYGYTF

j_gene: TRBJ2-1
v_gene: TRBV18
CDR3aa: CASSPQVDRQFF

j_gene: TRBJ2-7
v_gene: TRBV11-2
CDR3aa: CASSSAPGQYF

j_gene: TRBJ2-3
v_gene: TRBV5-6
CDR3aa: CASSPLETDTQYF

j_gene: TRBJ2-3
v_gene: TRBV7-2
CDR3aa: CASSSFRGTSRDTQYF

j_gene: TRBJ1-1
v_gene: TRBV20-1
CDR3aa: CSARDGGGLNTEAFF

j_gene: TRBJ2-7
v_gene: TRBV27
CDR3aa: CASSLRVAGPYEQYF